This T cell receptor (beta chain) was found in a study of blood T cell repertoires in COVID-19. Study as a whole: Sites across the United States, Italy and Spain contributed samples from acute and convalescent COVID-19. T cells, B-cell-depleted T cells, or PBMCs provided the cDNA or gDNA that served as material.

How the authors handled the data: Amplifying reference gene primers gave estimates of nucleated cell counts. Generated by immunoSEQ multiplex PCR, the TCRdb table keeps only in-frame clones and is missing some. That table is the source of V, J and clone size, and D and trimming were worked out from the DNA. The sample contains nearly 350,000 clones, around nine tenths of which appear only once. This clonotype was obtained from a young woman who had recovered from COVID-19. Sample: peripheral blood.

CDR3 bases: TGTGCCAGTAGCCGTAGCGGAGATAGCTCCTACGAGCAGTACGTC. Protein product: CASSRSGDSSYEQYV. J is TRBJ2-7 and V is TRBV19, with D perhaps TRBD2 (6 bases). The length of the CDR3 is 15 residues. The germline V gene has CDR1 LNHDA and CDR2 SQIVND (reference sequence). Deletions cut 6 bases from V and 0 bases from J, with 15 bases between.